The source of this T cell receptor (beta chain) is a study of cytomegalovirus exposure and HLA in healthy donors. General study findings and limits: First-cohort TCR clusters were later found to tend to co-occur in the roughly 130 validation repertoires.

Germline CDR1 is MNHNS and CDR2 is SASEGT. The CDR3 is 14 residues long. V was clipped by 8 bases and J by 3 bases; unmatched bases: 7. The donors were members of the validation cohort comprising some 130 subjects, separate from the roughly 600-subject first cohort. The method was immunoSEQ multiplex PCR; TCRdb's version includes in-frame clones alone and lacks a portion of them. The profile shows tens of thousands of clones, over 85% of them singletons. Turning to this clone: Its target is not known.

The sequence was obtained from a woman aged 18-29 years in good health and CMV-seropositive. Sequencing was performed on PBMCs. The chain is built from TRBV6-1 and TRBJ1-3; 7 bases agree with TRBD1. The CDR3 is CASDRAMIGNTIYF. In DNA form, the CDR3 reads TGTGCCAGCGACAGGGCGATGATTGGAAACACCATATATTTT.